These T cell receptor beta chains were read from a single sample in a study of blood T cell repertoires in COVID-19. The assay was immunoSEQ multiplex PCR, and TCRdb's table has in-frame clones only and misses some. The profile shows approximately 450,000 clones, roughly 90% of them singletons. The sequenced material came from peripheral blood. The receptor set was obtained from a woman aged 25 to 39 with acute or convalescent COVID-19. CDR3s include the opening cysteine and the closing phenylalanine or tryptophan. A D gene is named only where the DNA matches it firmly. A clone size is listed for some rows: how often the clone was seen (once, few, many), or a class if it is expanded.

>TRBJ2-5|TRBV7-3|once|.
TGTGCCAGCAGCTTAATAGGTCACGAGGGAGAGACCCAGTACTTC
CASSLIGHEGETQYF
>TRBJ1-1|TRBV2|few|.
TGTGCCAGCAGGGAGCTGACAGGACCGAACACTGAAGCTTTCTTT
CASRELTGPNTEAFF
>TRBJ1-6|TRBV4-1|.|TRBD1
TGCGCCAGCAGCCCCAGGGGGCAAAATTCACCCCTCCACTTT
CASSPRGQNSPLHF
>TRBJ1-2|TRBV11-2|.|.
TGTGCCAGCAGCTTAGGGCGGGATCCCTCACCTGGCACCTTC
CASSLGRDPSPGTF
>TRBJ1-1|TRBV5-1|.|.
TGCGCCAGCAGCTTGGCCGGGGGGGTCACTGAAGCTTTCTTT
CASSLAGGVTEAFF
>TRBJ1-2|TRBV15|.|TRBD1
TGTGCCACCAGTTTGGGCAGGGGGCTGGACTATGGCTACACCTTC
CATSLGRGLDYGYTF
>TRBJ2-1|TRBV25-1|.|.
TGTGCCAGCAGTGTATCGCGGAATGAGCAGTTCTTC
CASSVSRNEQFF
>TRBJ2-6|TRBV5-1|.|.
TGCGCCAGCCGAAGGGGCCACCTCCCCCCTGGGGCCAACGTCCTGACTTTC
CASRRGHLPPGANVLTF
>TRBJ1-6|TRBV11-2|.|.
TGTGCCAGCAGGCCAGCCTCCGGGAATTCACCCCTCCACTTT
CASRPASGNSPLHF
>TRBJ2-1|TRBV7-2|many|.
TGTGCCAGCAGCTATGGGCCACCGGGACTGCACAATGAGCAGTTCTTC
CASSYGPPGLHNEQFF
>TRBJ1-6|TRBV6-5|.|.
TGTGCCAGCAGGCCCTTTGCCGGGAATAATTCACCCCTCCACTTT
CASRPFAGNNSPLHF
>TRBJ1-2|TRBV30|once|.
TGTGCCTGGAGTTTAAGCGGGGGCTACACCTTC
CAWSLSGGYTF
>TRBJ1-5|TRBV19|.|TRBD1
TGTGCCAGTAGTATAGAGGGACAGGGAGGGACAGCGTATAGCAATCAGCCCCAGCATTTT
CASSIEGQGGTAYSNQPQHF
>TRBJ1-2|TRBV28|.|.
TGTGCCAGCAGTTTGTCGAGGACAGCGAGGTATGGCTACACCTTC
CASSLSRTARYGYTF
>TRBJ2-4|TRBV24-1|.|TRBD1
TGTGCCACCAGTGAGAGGGGACAGTCGGGGGCCAAAAACATTCAGTACTTC
CATSERGQSGAKNIQYF
>TRBJ1-1|TRBV6-4|.|TRBD1
TGTGCCAGCGGACAGGACATGAACACTGAAGCTTTCTTT
CASGQDMNTEAFF
>TRBJ2-3|TRBV5-1|.|.
TGCGCCAGCAGCTCCTCAGATACGCAGTATTTT
CASSSSDTQYF
>TRBJ2-7|TRBV10-3|.|.
TGTGCCACCAGAGGGGGGGATTCCTACGAGCAGTACTTC
CATRGGDSYEQYF
>TRBJ2-2|TRBV19|.|.
TGTGCCAGTAGAATTGGGGGGACCGGGGAGCTGTTTTTT
CASRIGGTGELFF
>TRBJ2-7|TRBV28|.|TRBD2
TGTGCCAGCAGTTTAGCGGGGGGGCCTTACTACGAGCAGTACTTC
CASSLAGGPYYEQYF
>TRBJ2-7|TRBV5-1|.|.
TGCGCCAGCAGCTTGGATACAGAGTCAAAAATATACGAGCAGTACTTC
CASSLDTESKIYEQYF
>TRBJ1-3|TRBV7-9|.|.
TGTGCCAGCAGCTTTGTTAGTTCAAACACCATATATTTT
CASSFVSSNTIYF
>TRBJ1-1|TRBV10-3|.|.
TGTGCCATCAAACAGGACCTAGTCACTGAAGCTTTCTTT
CAIKQDLVTEAFF
>TRBJ2-7|TRBV2|.|TRBD1
TGTGCCAGCAGGATGGACAGGGGCTACGAGCAGTACTTC
CASRMDRGYEQYF
>TRBJ2-7|TRBV11-2|.|.
TGTGCCAGCAGCTTAGGGGGGGACAGACGATTCCCCTACGAGCAGTACTTC
CASSLGGDRRFPYEQYF
>TRBJ2-5|TRBV21-1|.|.
TGTGCCAGCAGCAAAGCGGAGGGGGCGCGGCAAGAGACCCAGTACTTC
CASSKAEGARQETQYF
>TRBJ2-5|TRBV6-5|.|.
TGTGCCAGCAGCCAAAAGCTCGGGGGAGAGACCCAGTACTTC
CASSQKLGGETQYF
>TRBJ1-1|TRBV5-1|.|.
TGCGCCAGCAGCCTGGACTCAAACACTGAAGCTTTCTTT
CASSLDSNTEAFF
>TRBJ1-4|TRBV6-5|.|TRBD1
TGTGCCAGCAAAGGACAGGGGGAAAAACTGTTTTTT
CASKGQGEKLFF
>TRBJ1-1|TRBV5-1|.|TRBD1
TGCGCCAGCAGAACCTCACTGGCACAGGGACAGGGTTGGGGCACTGAAGCTTTCTTT
CASRTSLAQGQGWGTEAFF
>TRBJ1-2|TRBV25-1|.|.
TGTGCCAGCAGTGAAGGGACATACTTCAACTATGGCTACACCTTC
CASSEGTYFNYGYTF
>TRBJ2-4|TRBV18|.|TRBD2
TGTGCCAGCTCACCTAGCGGGGGGGCCGGTGACATTCAGTACTTC
CASSPSGGAGDIQYF
>TRBJ2-7|TRBV3-1/TRBV3-2|.|TRBD2
TGTGCCAGCAGCCAAGCCAGCGGGAGGGACTACGAGCAGTACTTC
CASSQASGRDYEQYF
>TRBJ2-5|TRBV4-1|.|TRBD1
TGCGCCAGCAGCCAAGACGGTGACAGGGGGGAAGTGGAGACCCAGTACTTC
CASSQDGDRGEVETQYF
>TRBJ1-2|TRBV2|.|.
TGTGCCAGCGGGGAGCGCACGGGCTACACCTTC
CASGERTGYTF
>TRBJ2-7|TRBV5-1|.|.
TGCGCCAGCAGCTTGGTTCCCGGGACAATCGTCGCTGGTTCCTACGAGCAGTACTTC
CASSLVPGTIVAGSYEQYF
>TRBJ1-2|TRBV5-6|.|.
TGTGCCAGCAGCTTGACCCCACAGGGATTTCCTGTCGGCTACACCTTC
CASSLTPQGFPVGYTF
>TRBJ1-1|TRBV24-1|.|.
TGTGCCACCAGAGGATCTGGGCTGGCGAACACTGAAGCTTTCTTT
CATRGSGLANTEAFF
>TRBJ2-2|TRBV15|once|.
TGTGCCACCAGCAGAGGAGTGAACACCGGGGAGCTGTTTTTT
CATSRGVNTGELFF
>TRBJ2-2|TRBV19|.|.
TGTGCCAGTTTGGCCAGACCCCTTCGGGGAACCAACACCGGGGAGCTGTTTTTT
CASLARPLRGTNTGELFF
>TRBJ1-6|TRBV9|.|TRBD1
TGTGCCAGCAGCGAGACGGGACAGAGTAATTCACCCCTCCACTTT
CASSETGQSNSPLHF
>TRBJ2-2|TRBV25-1|.|.
TGTGCCAGCAGTGAATATCCAGGGATGAACACCGGGGAGCTGTTTTTT
CASSEYPGMNTGELFF
>TRBJ2-1|TRBV19|.|TRBD1
TGTGCCAGTAGGGGGGGCGGACAGGGTCTCTACAATGAGCAGTTCTTC
CASRGGGQGLYNEQFF
>TRBJ2-1|TRBV7-9|.|TRBD2
TGTGCCAGCAGCCCCCTGAGCGGGAGCTCCTACAATGAGCAGTTCTTC
CASSPLSGSSYNEQFF